This T cell receptor beta chain emerged from a study of Ad26.COV2.S vaccination and SARS-CoV-2 variants. The data were produced by immunoSEQ multiplex PCR, yet TCRdb's version contains in-frame clones alone and is incomplete. The sample holds fewer than 400,000 clones, less than 90% seen once. The V gene lost 6 bases and the J gene lost 4 bases, with 11 bases spanning the gap. Germline lookup yields CDR1 LNHDA and CDR2 SQIVND (reference sequence). The CDR3 has 13 amino acids. The sample's treatment: around 19 received Ad26.COV2.S at low or high dose, single or two shots; roughly 5 received placebo; per-sample allocation not given. Specimen acquisition occurred on day 63 following the initial vaccine or placebo injection.

The TCR was taken from a person aged 18-65 years who received the Ad26.COV2.S COVID-19 vaccine or a placebo. Here the sequenced sample was peripheral blood, taken in a trial of Ad26.COV2.S vaccine versus placebo. The chain combines TRBV19 with TRBJ2-3; a possible D gene is TRBD1 (6 bases). The CDR3 DNA is TGTGCCAGTAGAGGACAGTCGTCAGATACGCAGTATTTT. Amino acid sequence: CASRGQSSDTQYF.